This passage covers 27 T cell receptor beta chains from one sample sequenced in a study of T-cell memory formation after mild COVID-19. In TCRdb, the 5' RACE reads were re-called with MiXCR into one record per CDR3 protein. The table records 580,000 or so distinct CDR3 sequences, around 16% of them present only once. The sample consisted of PBMCs or a T cell subset sorted from them (not recorded which). The receptors were sampled from an adult woman who had mild COVID-19 (a few samples of this study predate the infection). Cell type and time point are not known.

The V and J genes are TRBV18 and TRBJ1-3; D is unclear. V was cut by 2 bases and J by 8 bases, with 13 bases left in between. The CDR3 has 14 residues. Germline V gene sequence: CDR1 KGHSH, CDR2 LQKENI. CDR3 amino acids: CASSPSSGVYTIYF. Written as DNA, the CDR3 is TGTGCCAGCTCACCAAGTTCCGGGGTTTACACCATATATTTT.

This clonotype was seen only a few times. The gene calls are TRBV15 and TRBJ1-5; D may be TRBD1 (5 bases). Germline V gives CDR1 LNHNV, CDR2 YYDKDF (reference sequence). CDR3 size: 14 residues. Trimming cost V 5 bases and J 0 bases, with 8 bases left between them. In DNA form, the CDR3 reads TGTGCCACCAGCGGGGGGAATAGCAATCAGCCCCAGCATTTT. Its protein product is CATSGGNSNQPQHF.

This clonotype appeared a few times. This rearrangement joins TRBV12-3 or TRBV12-4 to TRBJ2-7; D is perhaps TRBD1 (6 bases). The CDR3 is 16 amino acids. Trimming cost V 3 bases and J 1 base, with 16 bases left between them. The CDR3 protein is CASSLSSQGGSYEQYF. The CDR3, as DNA: TGTGCCAGCAGTTTGTCTTCTCAAGGGGGTTCCTACGAGCAGTACTTC.

This clonotype was observed a single time. V usage is TRBV12-3 or TRBV12-4 and J usage is TRBJ2-1, with D perhaps matching TRBD2 (6 bases). Between the trimmed V and J ends, which lost 11 bases and 8 bases, there was a span of 19 bases. This CDR3 comprises 13 residues. The CDR3 sequence is CAAGRPPRDEQFF. In nucleotides, the CDR3 is TGTGCCGCGGGGCGGCCACCTCGAGATGAGCAGTTCTTC.

This clonotype was counted only a few times. The V and J genes are TRBV6-2 or TRBV6-3 and TRBJ2-2, with a weak D call TRBD1 (6 bases). Trimming cost V 5 bases and J 7 bases, with 14 bases left between them. Germline V gives CDR1 MNHEY, CDR2 SVGEGT. The CDR3 runs to 14 residues. The CDR3 nucleotides are TGTGCCAGCAGTCGTTCAGGGGCTGGCGGGGAGCTGTTTTTT. Translated: CASSRSGAGGELFF.

This clonotype came up a few times. The chain uses TRBV9 and TRBJ2-1; 9 bases line up with TRBD1. V lost 3 bases to trimming and J lost 8 bases; unmatched junction nucleotides: 9. The germline V gene has CDR1 SGDLS and CDR2 YYNGEE. The CDR3 spans 15 residues. The CDR3 sequence: CASSEAGQGRYEQFF. CDR3 nucleotides: TGTGCCAGCAGCGAGGCGGGACAGGGTCGCTATGAGCAGTTCTTC.

The rearrangement joins TRBV10-3 to TRBJ2-6; no clear D. Germline V lookup: CDR1 ENHRY, CDR2 SYGVKD. The CDR3 is 13 amino acids. With 7 bases removed from V and 1 base from J, the gap between germline ends came to 5 bases. CDR3 sequence reads: CAIKESGANVLTF. The CDR3 DNA follows: TGTGCCATCAAAGAATCTGGGGCCAACGTCCTGACTTTC.

The genes are TRBV6-1 and TRBJ1-5, with unresolved D. Germline V lookup: CDR1 MNHNS, CDR2 SASEGT. This CDR3 region has 14 residues. Trimming left V 3 bases short and J 3 bases short, with 9 bases between. For the CDR3, the DNA is TGTGCCAGCAGTGACGGAGGTTCCAATCAGCCCCAGCATTTT. Translation gives CASSDGGSNQPQHF.

V and J are TRBV20-1 and TRBJ2-1; unclear D gene. CDR3 size: 14 residues. Germline V CDR1 and CDR2: DFQATT, SNEGSKA (reference sequence). The germline V and J ends were trimmed by 6 bases and 4 bases, with 16 bases remaining between them. CDR3 protein: CSAARSGPYNEQFF. CDR3 coding DNA: TGCAGTGCAGCCCGATCCGGACCGTACAATGAGCAGTTCTTC.

V and J are TRBV7-9 and TRBJ2-7, with 7 bases lining up with TRBD2. This CDR3 contains 20 residues. V shed 0 bases and J 1 base; nucleotides not matched to a gene: 18. Germline values: CDR1 SEHNR, CDR2 FQNEAQ (reference sequence). CDR3 protein: CASSLASGTKNSGGSYEQYF. CDR3 sequence (DNA): TGTGCCAGCAGCTTAGCGAGTGGGACTAAAAATTCCGGGGGTTCCTACGAGCAGTACTTC.

This clonotype came up a few times. The chain has TRBV4-1 and TRBJ2-3; D is undetermined. Trimming removed 0 bases from V and 2 bases from J, with 9 bases in between. Looked up from germline, CDR1 is MGHRA and CDR2 is YSYEKL. This CDR3 contains 15 residues. Written as DNA, the CDR3 is TGCGCCAGCAGCCAAGATAGGGCCCCCACAGATACGCAGTATTTT. It is translated as CASSQDRAPTDTQYF.

This clonotype was seen only a few times. The chain links TRBV4-2 to TRBJ1-4; D not certain. Germline V CDR1 and CDR2: LGHNA, YNFKEQ. Trimming cost V 5 bases and J 8 bases, with 3 bases left between them. The CDR3 contains 10 residues. The CDR3 sequence: CASSGEKLFF. The CDR3 region has the DNA TGTGCCAGCAGCGGAGAAAAACTGTTTTTT.

This clonotype appeared a few times. Here the CDR3 DNA reads TGTGCCAGCAGCGCTGAAGCGGATAACACTGAAGCTTTCTTT. This sequence encodes CASSAEADNTEAFF. This chain joins TRBV7-8 and TRBJ1-1; no reliable D call. CDR1 and CDR2 from the germline V gene are SGHVS and FQNEAQ. Between the trimmed V and J ends, which lost 5 bases and 2 bases, there was a span of 12 bases. This CDR3 spans 14 amino acids.

This clonotype was observed a handful of times. The V and J genes are TRBV6-2 or TRBV6-3 and TRBJ1-2, with D possibly matching TRBD1 (6 bases). Germline V CDR1 and CDR2: MNHEY, SVGEGT. V lost 7 bases to trimming and J lost 6 bases, with 15 bases between them. This CDR3 is built from 13 residues. CDR3 in DNA: TGTGCCAGCACCCCCAGGGGTCTGGATGGCTACACCTTC. Translated: CASTPRGLDGYTF.

The V gene is TRBV15, the J gene TRBJ1-1; 9 bases map to TRBD1. Germline CDR1 is LNHNV and CDR2 is YYDKDF (reference sequence). The CDR3 consists of 14 residues. V lost 5 bases to trimming and J lost 5 bases; unmatched junction nucleotides: 6. The CDR3 DNA is TGTGCCACCAGCGAACACAGGGGGCAAACTGAAGCTTTCTTT. This gives the protein CATSEHRGQTEAFF.

The gene calls are TRBV20-1 and TRBJ1-4; no definite D call. From germline, CDR1 is DFQATT and CDR2 SNEGSKA (reference sequence). Trimming removed 8 bases from V and 4 bases from J, with 17 bases in between. The CDR3 runs to 14 residues. DNA for the CDR3: TGCAGTCCCTCCCCCATGGCTGGTAATGAAAAACTGTTTTTT. It codes for CSPSPMAGNEKLFF.

This clonotype was counted only a few times. The chain joins TRBV5-1 to TRBJ2-7; 14 bases align to TRBD2. The germline V gene encodes CDR1 SGHRS and CDR2 YFSETQ. Trimming at V came to 5 bases and at J to 5 bases, leaving 9 bases not matched to a gene. This CDR3 has 16 residues. CDR3 sequence: CASRRGLAGVYDEQYF. The CDR3 DNA reads as TGCGCCAGCAGGAGGGGACTAGCGGGAGTATACGACGAGCAGTACTTC.

This clonotype was seen only a few times. CDR3 coding DNA: TGCAGTGCTCAAACAAACAGGGGGCGGGCGGACACTGAAGCTTTCTTT. Amino acid sequence: CSAQTNRGRADTEAFF. The chain employs TRBV20-1 and TRBJ1-1; 9 positions agree with TRBD1. Germline CDR1 DFQATT, CDR2 SNEGSKA (reference sequence). The CDR3 extends over 16 amino acids. With 5 bases clipped from V and 3 bases from J, the junction kept 13 bases outside the gene matches.

The chain employs TRBV7-9 and TRBJ1-1; D unclear. The CDR3 covers 17 residues. CDR1 is SEHNR, CDR2 FQNEAQ, per germline (reference sequence). Trimming pared 5 bases from V and 0 bases from J, leaving 19 bases between. CDR3 DNA sequence: TGTGCCAGCAGCCCCCCCCTCGGAGACAAACTGAACACTGAAGCTTTCTTT. Protein: CASSPPLGDKLNTEAFF.

Here the CDR3 reads CASSLDSENSPLHF. CDR3 nucleotide sequence: TGCGCCAGCAGCTTGGATTCGGAAAATTCACCCCTCCACTTT. The chain carries TRBV5-1 and TRBJ1-6; no reliable D call. This CDR3 is 14 amino acids long. V dropped 0 bases and J dropped 7 bases, with 8 bases sitting between them. Germline V gene sequence: CDR1 SGHRS, CDR2 YFSETQ. Looking up the rest from reference TRBV5-1 and TRBJ1-6 gives the full variable domain: KAGVTQTPRYLIKTRGQQVTLSCSPISGHRSVSWYQQTPGQGLQFLFEYFSETQRNKGNFPGRFSGRQFSNSRSEMNVSTLELGDSALYLCASSLDSENSPLHFGNGTRLTVT.

This clonotype was seen more than once but under ten times. J is TRBJ2-2 and V is TRBV14, with D uncertain. The CDR3 consists of 14 residues. Trimming left V 4 bases short and J 2 bases short, with 8 bases between. Germline-derived CDR1 and CDR2 are SGHDN and FVKESK. The CDR3 protein is CASSPTRNTGELFF. CDR3 nucleotides: TGTGCCAGCAGCCCCACTCGAAACACCGGGGAGCTGTTTTTT.

V is TRBV9 and J is TRBJ2-1, with 9 bases identical to TRBD2. Germline V gives CDR1 SGDLS, CDR2 YYNGEE. This CDR3 comprises 16 residues. Trimming cost V 4 bases and J 2 bases; bases outside gene matches: 7. The CDR3 loop is CASSTQREAAYNEQFF. CDR3 DNA sequence: TGTGCCAGCAGCACTCAGCGGGAGGCGGCCTACAATGAGCAGTTCTTC. Full variable domain (remainder filled in from reference TRBV9 and TRBJ2-1): DSGVTQTPKHLITATGQRVTLRCSPRSGDLSVYWYQQSLDQGLQFLIQYYNGEERAKGNILERFSAQQFPDLHSELNLSSLELGDSALYFCASSTQREAAYNEQFFGPGTRLTVL.

V and J are TRBV4-2 and TRBJ2-2; possibly TRBD2 for D (5 bases). The germline V gene encodes CDR1 LGHNA and CDR2 YNFKEQ. Deletions cut 1 base from V and 5 bases from J, with 17 bases between. The CDR3 length is 17 residues. Here the CDR3 reads CASSQVMVPPGTGELFF. The CDR3 DNA sequence: TGTGCCAGCAGCCAAGTGATGGTCCCCCCGGGGACCGGGGAGCTGTTTTTT.

The rearrangement joins TRBV19 to TRBJ2-1, with no clear D. The V gene's germline CDR1 is LNHDA and CDR2 SQIVND (reference sequence). There are 13 residues in the CDR3. The ends were cut back, 0 bases at V and 4 bases at J, with 4 bases in the middle. The CDR3 loop reads CASSIDRYNEQFF. CDR3 in DNA: TGTGCCAGTAGTATAGACAGGTACAATGAGCAGTTCTTC.

This clonotype occurred a few times. V usage is TRBV6-5 and J usage is TRBJ1-1, with 9 bases aligning to TRBD1. From germline, CDR1 is MNHEY and CDR2 SVGAGI. The CDR3 is 15 amino acids. The junction had 5 bases not matched to a gene; V was cut back by 0 bases and J by 6 bases. CDR3 protein: CASSYSNRGLAEAFF. The CDR3, as DNA: TGTGCCAGCAGTTACTCGAACAGGGGGCTCGCTGAAGCTTTCTTT.

The chain recombines TRBV15 with TRBJ2-1; D is undetermined. Looked up from germline, CDR1 is LNHNV and CDR2 is YYDKDF (reference sequence). Trimming stripped 3 bases from V and 7 bases from J, with 13 bases between. The CDR3 extends over 14 amino acids. CDR3 nucleotide sequence: TGTGCCACCAGCAGGACGGACCGTCGGAATGAGCAGTTCTTC. Translation gives CATSRTDRRNEQFF.

This clonotype occurred a few times. The rearrangement uses TRBV2 and TRBJ2-2; D gene unclear. Trimming removed 5 bases at V and 7 bases at J, with 14 bases between. Germline V gene data show CDR1 as SNHLY and CDR2 as FYNNEI. CDR3 size: 14 residues. This chain's CDR3 is CASSRSNLDGELFF. DNA for the CDR3: TGTGCCAGCAGTCGAAGCAACCTGGACGGGGAGCTGTTTTTT.